This T cell receptor (beta chain) derives from a study of shared clonotypes between healthy human individuals. Study-wide background: CD8 memory received one plate per donor, CD8 naive two, CD4 memory three and CD4 naive three.

For this clone: The antigen is undetermined.

An even split of each subset's genomic DNA across several immunoSEQ plates was performed. Here immunoSEQ multiplex PCR was the method, and the copy in TCRdb shows in-frame clones only, minus some. The sample lists roughly 1,000,000 clones, 70% to 80% seen once, with around 0.47% in the top ten. Study observations and caveats: The study found 4.5% to 6% of naive CD4 clonotypes shared across a few donors.

Germline V CDR1 and CDR2: GTSNPN, SVGIG (reference sequence). V lost 6 bases and J lost 4; bases outside the gene matches: 8. The CDR3 is made up of 15 amino acids. The chain couples TRBV30 to TRBJ2-1; 11 bases match TRBD2. The sample comprised memory CD4+ T cells from PBMCs. Subset here: CD45RA-negative fraction. This TCR was recovered from a man aged 18 to 29 in good health. Some clones in this sample may be carry-over from other donors' samples. The CDR3 nucleotides are TGTGCCTGTGACGGCGGGACTAGCGGATACAATGAGCAGTTCTTC. Translated, it gives CACDGGTSGYNEQFF.